This T cell receptor beta chain was identified in a study of CD8+ T cells in alopecia areata. Study-wide background: For the treated group, dosing was oral tofacitinib at 5 to 10 mg twice daily. General study findings and limits: Sequence data from scalp samples additionally include resident alphabeta T cells of normal skin.

Treatment noted: oral pan-JAK inhibitor, 5-10 mg twice daily. Lesional scalp punch biopsies and peripheral blood came from alopecia areata patients. The CDR3 has 15 residues. From germline, CDR1 is MNHEY and CDR2 SMNVEV (reference sequence). Trimming removed 3 bases from V and 6 bases from J; junction bases left unmatched: 10. As the sequencing template, cDNA was produced by extracting RNA and reverse transcribing it. TCRdb's table, derived via immunoSEQ multiplex PCR, lists solely in-frame clones and lacks some. The data hold roughly 76,000 clones, with 29% observed a single time. Remarks on this clone: Antigen specificity is unknown.

Sample: CD8+ T cells sorted from blood, taken at week 4, from a patient treated with tofacitinib. The receptor was isolated from a human donor with alopecia areata. The chain joins TRBV27 to TRBJ1-1; TRBD1 matches 7 bases. DNA of the CDR3: TGTGCCAGCAGTTTCGACAGGGTATCCCCCCCTGAAGCTTTCTTT. Encoded protein: CASSFDRVSPPEAFF.